Each of the 13 T cell receptor beta chains below was sequenced from the same sample in a study of blood T cell repertoires in COVID-19 (dated by TCRdb to the early 2020s). Library preparation employed the immunoSEQ multiplex PCR assay. This immuneACCESS table, as held by TCRdb, lists in-frame sequences with V and J called but not all clones. Of the missing ones, under half trace to an unresolved V gene in checked studies; the others have no known cause. For this sample the table gives about 8,000 clones, of which roughly 80% were detected only once. The top ten constitute roughly 30% of the sample. The sequencing sample was made of peripheral blood. These receptors all come from a human donor in a cohort sampled during active COVID-19.

The rearrangement links TRBV29-1 to TRBJ1-2, with 11 bases matching TRBD1. V shed 7 bases and J 3 bases; nucleotides not matched to a gene: 4. CDR1 and CDR2 from the germline V gene are SQVTM and ANQGSEA. This CDR3 spans 13 amino acids. The CDR3 region is CSAEGQGDYGYTF. The DNA of the CDR3 is TGCAGCGCCGAGGGACAGGGGGACTATGGCTACACCTTC.

The chain joins TRBV5-4 to TRBJ1-4; the D gene is possibly TRBD1 (6 bases). The V end lost 9 bases, the J end lost 0 bases, and 18 bases lay between the germline ends. The CDR3 is made up of 16 amino acids. Per the germline V gene, CDR1 is SGHNT and CDR2 is YYREEE (reference sequence). CDR3 nucleotides: TGTGCCACCAACACCGGGGGGCGGGCAACTAATGAAAAACTGTTTTTT. Translated: CATNTGGRATNEKLFF. Based on the CDR3 plus reference TRBV5-4 and TRBJ1-4, the full variable domain is ETGVTQSPTHLIKTRGQQVTLRCSSQSGHNTVSWYQQALGQGPQFIFQYYREEENGRGNFPPRFSGLQFPNYSSELNVNALELDDSALYLCATNTGGRATNEKLFFGSGTQLSVL.

CDR3 in amino acids: CASSVPGQADGYEQYV. In DNA, the CDR3 is TGTGCCAGCAGTGTCCCGGGACAGGCGGACGGCTACGAGCAGTACGTC. This chain joins TRBV2 and TRBJ2-7; 8 nucleotides match TRBD1. Per germline, CDR1 SNHLY and CDR2 FYNNEI. The CDR3 is 16 amino acids. After removal of 4 bases from V and 3 bases from J, the junction contained 11 bases not matched to a gene.

The rearrangement links TRBV7-2 to TRBJ1-2; 11 bases line up with TRBD1. V was clipped by 7 bases and J by 4 bases; unmatched bases: 14. The CDR3 sequence is 17 residues long. Germline CDR1 SGHTA, CDR2 FQGNSA. The CDR3 DNA follows: TGTGCCAGCAACACGCCACGAACCGGGACAGGGGGCTATGGCTACACCTTC. The encoded protein is CASNTPRTGTGGYGYTF. The whole variable domain, remainder taken from reference TRBV7-2 and TRBJ1-2, is GAGVSQSPSNKVTEKGKDVELRCDPISGHTALYWYRQSLGQGLEFLIYFQGNSAPDKSGLPSDRFSAERTGGSVSTLTIQRTQQEDSAVYLCASNTPRTGTGGYGYTFGSGTRLTVV.

This clone was counted once. This rearrangement joins TRBV2 to TRBJ2-7, with a weak D call TRBD1 (6 bases). Germline CDR1 is SNHLY and CDR2 is FYNNEI. The length of the CDR3 is 14 residues. Trimming shortened V by 6 bases and J by 12 bases, and 24 bases separated the two germline ends. CDR3 protein: CASSGIWTETYMYV. The CDR3 DNA sequence: TGTGCCAGCAGCGGAATTTGGACAGAAACATACATGTACGTC.

J is TRBJ2-3 and V is TRBV2, with 7 bases identical to TRBD1. The junction had 9 bases not matched to a gene; V was cut back by 7 bases and J by 2 bases. In germline, CDR1 is SNHLY, CDR2 FYNNEI. This CDR3 is built from 15 residues. DNA of the CDR3: TGTGCCAGCATCCTTCCCGGGACAGCCACAGATACGCAGTATTTT. This gives the protein CASILPGTATDTQYF.

The rearrangement uses TRBV5-6 and TRBJ2-7; TRBD1 matches at 11 bases. Germline V CDR1 and CDR2: SGHDT, YYEEEE. J gave up 3 bases and V 2 bases, and 4 bases lay outside the gene matches. The CDR3 has 15 amino acids. CDR3 residues: CASSLPGTGGYEQYV. CDR3 bases: TGTGCCAGCAGCTTACCCGGGACAGGGGGCTACGAGCAGTACGTC.

This clone showed up just a few times. The chain links TRBV29-1 to TRBJ2-3; D perhaps matches TRBD2 (6 bases). V was clipped by 3 bases and J by 1 base, with 11 bases between them. CDR1 is SQVTM, CDR2 ANQGSEA, per germline. The CDR3 spans 14 residues. CDR3 DNA: TGCAGCGTTGATGGCGGGGTACGCACAGATACGCAGTATTTT. This gives the protein CSVDGGVRTDTQYF.

This clone occurred a few times. The V and J genes are TRBV10-1 and TRBJ1-1; no reliable D call. Germline lookup yields CDR1 WNHNN and CDR2 SYGVQD (reference sequence). V lost 6 bases, J lost 5 bases, and 13 bases lay in between. The CDR3 has 13 amino acids. CDR3 residues: CASSAGGVTEAFF. The CDR3 region has the DNA TGCGCCAGCAGCGCTGGTGGAGTTACTGAAGCTTTCTTT.

The CDR3 DNA is TGTGCCACCAGCAGCCCGGGACTACCCTACGAGCAGTACGTC. Translated: CATSSPGLPYEQYV. The chain carries TRBV15 and TRBJ2-7; 7 nucleotides match TRBD2. The CDR3 totals 14 residues. The germline V gene has CDR1 LNHNV and CDR2 YYDKDF (reference sequence). Unmatched junction bases numbered 4, after V lost 3 bases and J lost 2 bases.

The chain couples TRBV11-3 to TRBJ2-5, with D possibly being TRBD2 (5 bases). Trimming pared 1 base from V and 5 bases from J, leaving 17 bases between. The germline CDR1 and CDR2 sequences are SGHNT and YENEEA. The length of the CDR3 is 16 residues. In DNA, the CDR3 is TGTGCCAGCAGCTTAGGTGTCGGCGGTCGCGGGGAGACCCAGTACTTC. Protein: CASSLGVGGRGETQYF.

This rearrangement joins TRBV24-1 to TRBJ2-1; 7 bases align to TRBD1. Germline CDR1 reads KGHDR; CDR2 reads SFDVKD. The CDR3 length is 15 residues. V was pared by 1 base and J by 10 bases, with 9 bases of the junction left unmatched. The CDR3 reads CATSDFDTARGEQFF. The CDR3 DNA reads TGTGCCACCAGTGATTTCGACACGGCCAGGGGGGAGCAGTTCTTC.

This chain uses TRBV5-6 with TRBJ1-5, with TRBD1 matching 7 bases. The junction had 8 bases not matched to a gene; V was cut back by 2 bases and J by 3 bases. This CDR3 spans 16 amino acids. The germline V gene has CDR1 SGHDT and CDR2 YYEEEE. CDR3: CASSFSRGNDNQPQHF. CDR3 nucleotide sequence: TGTGCCAGCAGCTTTAGCAGGGGGAATGACAATCAGCCCCAGCATTTT.